What follows is one TCR beta chain and its context. The data stem from a study of blood T cell repertoires in COVID-19. This table comes from immunoSEQ multiplex PCR, and its TCRdb copy is limited to in-frame clones, with some not included. In the table there are 250,000 to 300,000 clones, 70% to 90% of which are singletons. The CDR3 covers 13 residues. V gave up 8 bases and J gave up 2 bases, with 13 bases separating them. CDR1 and CDR2 from the germline V gene are SGHTA and FQGNSA. Sequencing was carried out using peripheral blood. This receptor was identified in a woman aged 25 to 39 with COVID-19, enrolled during active disease. The genes are TRBV7-2 and TRBJ2-7, with D maybe TRBD1 (7 bases). CDR3 loop: CASWQGGTYEQYF. The CDR3 nucleotides read TGTGCCAGCTGGCAGGGGGGAACCTACGAGCAGTACTTC.